These 9 T cell receptor beta chains originate from one sample sequenced in a study of blood T cell repertoires in COVID-19. Clones were sequenced by immunoSEQ multiplex PCR, and TCRdb holds only the in-frame ones, with some missing. In the table there are roughly 97,000 clones, roughly four fifths of which are singletons. Material for sequencing was peripheral blood. The receptors here all came from a woman aged 80 or over with active or convalescent COVID-19.

The chain recombines TRBV6-6 with TRBJ1-1; D is undetermined. Trimming cost V 2 bases and J 2 bases, with 6 bases left between them. The germline V gene has CDR1 MNHNY and CDR2 SVGAGI (reference sequence). The CDR3 is made up of 13 amino acids. The CDR3 is CASSYQYNTEAFF. CDR3 DNA sequence: TGTGCCAGCAGTTACCAGTATAACACTGAAGCTTTCTTT.

The V gene is TRBV7-2, the J gene TRBJ1-1; D may be TRBD1 (6 bases). Germline assignment: CDR1 SGHTA and CDR2 FQGNSA. The CDR3 is 13 amino acids. The V end lost 8 bases, the J end lost 0 bases, and 10 bases lay between the germline ends. This chain's CDR3 is CASFRTVNTEAFF. The CDR3 DNA reads as TGTGCCAGCTTTCGGACAGTGAACACTGAAGCTTTCTTT.

This chain joins TRBV28 and TRBJ2-3; the D is unclear. The length of the CDR3 is 14 residues. Germline CDR1 and CDR2: MDHEN and SYDVKM. Trimming stripped 7 bases from V and 0 bases from J, with 11 bases between. DNA for the CDR3: TGTGCCAGCACCCTAAGGCGGAGCACAGATACGCAGTATTTT. This sequence encodes CASTLRRSTDTQYF.

The chain carries TRBV7-9 and TRBJ1-5; 8 bases line up with TRBD1. The length of the CDR3 is 17 residues. V was clipped by 3 bases and J by 0 bases; unmatched bases: 7. The germline CDR1 and CDR2 sequences are SEHNR and FQNEAQ (reference sequence). The CDR3 here is CASSFGTGDYSNQPQHF. The CDR3 nucleotides are TGTGCCAGCAGCTTCGGGACAGGTGACTATAGCAATCAGCCCCAGCATTTT.

This clone was observed a few times. This rearrangement joins TRBV5-4 to TRBJ1-3, with D possibly TRBD1 on 6 matching bases. The V gene lost 3 bases and the J gene lost 0 bases, with 13 bases spanning the gap. CDR1 and CDR2 from the germline V gene are SGHNT and YYREEE (reference sequence). This CDR3 has 16 residues. CDR3 sequence reads: CASSSGGTSSGNTIYF. CDR3 bases: TGTGCCAGCAGCTCGGGGGGGACAAGCTCTGGAAACACCATATATTTT.

This chain joins TRBV7-9 and TRBJ1-3; D uncertain. The germline CDR1 and CDR2 sequences are SEHNR and FQNEAQ (reference sequence). The germline V and J ends were trimmed by 6 bases and 3 bases, with 15 bases remaining between them. The CDR3 is 15 residues long. CDR3 nucleotides: TGTGCCAGCAGACCCCCCCCGCGGATTGGAAACACCATATATTTT. It translates to CASRPPPRIGNTIYF.

This clone was detected only once. The chain carries TRBV7-2 and TRBJ2-7; 10 bases match TRBD2. Unmatched junction bases numbered 8, after V lost 6 bases and J lost 3 bases. This CDR3 comprises 15 residues. Per the germline V gene, CDR1 is SGHTA and CDR2 is FQGNSA. The CDR3 here is CASSSEGTSDYEQYF. CDR3 sequence (DNA): TGTGCCAGCAGTTCGGAGGGGACTAGCGACTACGAGCAGTACTTC.

The chain employs TRBV10-3 and TRBJ1-5; a possible D gene is TRBD1 (6 bases). Trimming pared 5 bases from V and 9 bases from J, leaving 23 bases between. The CDR3 extends over 16 amino acids. Germline CDR1 reads ENHRY; CDR2 reads SYGVKD. The CDR3 spells CAISPGSNGQGRPQHF. CDR3 DNA sequence: TGTGCCATCAGTCCTGGGTCAAATGGGCAGGGGAGGCCCCAGCATTTT.

The chain is built from TRBV9 and TRBJ2-5, with 9 nucleotides matching TRBD2. With 7 bases clipped from V and 2 bases from J, the junction kept 12 bases outside the gene matches. The germline CDR1 and CDR2 sequences are SGDLS and YYNGEE. The CDR3 length is 16 residues. The CDR3 region has the DNA TGTGCCAGCCGCTCCATAGTTAGCGGGGGACAAGAGACCCAGTACTTC. Protein sequence: CASRSIVSGGQETQYF.